The 4 T cell receptor beta chains reported below all come from one sample, sequenced in a study of identical twins. Each CDR3 protein is one row after TCRdb ran MiXCR on the 5' RACE reads. This sample has some 900,000 distinct CDR3 sequences, with over 9% found just once. In addition, the sample was reused for a study of yellow fever vaccine responses in identical twins.

Material: PBMCs. These receptors were collected from a woman aged 18-29 years in good health.

This chain links TRBV24-1 with TRBJ2-3; the match to TRBD2 covers 15 bases. The CDR3 is 16 amino acids. Per the germline V gene, CDR1 is KGHDR and CDR2 is SFDVKD. V shed 8 bases and J 1 base; nucleotides not matched to a gene: 3. CDR3 DNA sequence: TGTGCCACCAAAGGACTAGCGGGGGGGGGCACAGATACGCAGTATTTT. Its translation: CATKGLAGGGTDTQYF.

This clonotype was observed at least ten times. The chain uses TRBV12-3 or TRBV12-4 and TRBJ1-1; TRBD1 is a possible D gene (5 bases). V lost 3 bases and J lost 4, with 15 bases in between. The CDR3 has 15 residues. The CDR3 sequence is CASSFLFGAITEAFF. DNA of the CDR3: TGTGCCAGCAGTTTCCTATTTGGGGCGATCACTGAAGCTTTCTTT.

CDR3 amino acids: CASSQGITGTSDTDTQYF. The CDR3 DNA is TGTGCCAGCAGCCAAGGAATAACCGGGACTAGTGACACAGATACGCAGTATTTT. The V and J genes are TRBV3-1 and TRBJ2-3; 8 bases fit TRBD2. Germline V gene lookup returns CDR1 LGHDT and CDR2 YNNKEL (reference sequence). The CDR3 runs to 18 residues. V trimming: 1 base; J trimming: 2 bases; junction bases outside the gene matches: 11.

Only a few counts were recorded for this clonotype. The rearrangement links TRBV3-1 to TRBJ1-4; 8 bases align to TRBD1. V was pared by 3 bases and J by 5 bases, with 5 bases of the junction left unmatched. The CDR3 is made up of 15 amino acids. CDR1 LGHDT and CDR2 YNNKEL come from the germline V gene (reference sequence). The CDR3: CASSHDRGVNEKLFF. CDR3 in DNA: TGTGCCAGCAGCCACGACAGGGGCGTAAATGAAAAACTGTTTTTT.